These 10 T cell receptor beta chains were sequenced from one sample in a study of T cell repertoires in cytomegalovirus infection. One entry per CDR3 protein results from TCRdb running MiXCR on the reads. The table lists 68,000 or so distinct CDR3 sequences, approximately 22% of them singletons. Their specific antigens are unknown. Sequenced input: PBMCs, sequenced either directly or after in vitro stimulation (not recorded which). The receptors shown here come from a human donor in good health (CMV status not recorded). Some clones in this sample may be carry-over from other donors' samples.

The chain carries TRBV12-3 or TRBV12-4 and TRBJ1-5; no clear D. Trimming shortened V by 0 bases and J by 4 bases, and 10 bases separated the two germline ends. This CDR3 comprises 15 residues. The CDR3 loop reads CASSLATTKNQPQHF. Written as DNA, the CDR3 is TGTGCCAGCAGTTTAGCTACCACGAAAAATCAGCCCCAGCATTTT.

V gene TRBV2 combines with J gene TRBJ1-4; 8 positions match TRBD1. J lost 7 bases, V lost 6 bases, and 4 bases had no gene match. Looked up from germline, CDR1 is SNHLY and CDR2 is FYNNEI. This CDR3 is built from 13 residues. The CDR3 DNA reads TGTGCCAGCAGGATCGACAGGGGTGAAAAACTGTTTTTT. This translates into CASRIDRGEKLFF.

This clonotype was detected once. CDR3 bases: TGCAGTGCTGAAGGGAGGACACGGAGATCTGGGACCCAGTACTTC. Translation gives CSAEGRTRRSGTQYF. The chain carries TRBV20-1 and TRBJ2-5, with a possible D match to TRBD2 (6 bases). The CDR3 has 15 residues. The V end lost 5 bases, the J end lost 7 bases, and 23 bases lay between the germline ends. Germline values: CDR1 DFQATT, CDR2 SNEGSKA (reference sequence).

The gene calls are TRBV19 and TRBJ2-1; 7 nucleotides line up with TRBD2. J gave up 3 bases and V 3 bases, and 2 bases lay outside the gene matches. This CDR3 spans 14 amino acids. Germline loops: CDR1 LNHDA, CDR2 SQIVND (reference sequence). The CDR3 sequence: CASSISGYYNEQFF. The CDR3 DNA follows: TGTGCCAGTAGTATTAGCGGGTACTACAATGAGCAGTTCTTC.

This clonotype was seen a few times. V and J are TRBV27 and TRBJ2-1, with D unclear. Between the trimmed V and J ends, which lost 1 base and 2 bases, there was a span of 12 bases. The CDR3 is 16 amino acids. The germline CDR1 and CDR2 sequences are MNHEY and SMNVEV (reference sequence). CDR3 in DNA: TGTGCCAGCAGTTTATACAGAACTACTACCTACAATGAGCAGTTCTTC. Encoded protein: CASSLYRTTTYNEQFF.

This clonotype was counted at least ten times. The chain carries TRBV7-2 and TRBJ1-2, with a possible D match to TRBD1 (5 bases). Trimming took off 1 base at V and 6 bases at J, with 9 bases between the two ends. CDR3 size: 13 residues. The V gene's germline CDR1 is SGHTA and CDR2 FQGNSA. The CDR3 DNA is TGTGCCAGCAGCTTAGTACGGGGGGATGGCTACACCTTC. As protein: CASSLVRGDGYTF. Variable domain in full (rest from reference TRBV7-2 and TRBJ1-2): GAGVSQSPSNKVTEKGKDVELRCDPISGHTALYWYRQSLGQGLEFLIYFQGNSAPDKSGLPSDRFSAERTGGSVSTLTIQRTQQEDSAVYLCASSLVRGDGYTFGSGTRLTVV.

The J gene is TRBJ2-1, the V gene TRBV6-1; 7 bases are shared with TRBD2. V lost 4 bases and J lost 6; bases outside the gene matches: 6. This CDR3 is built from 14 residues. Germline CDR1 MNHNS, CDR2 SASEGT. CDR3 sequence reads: CASSGGLVVNEQFF. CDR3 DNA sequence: TGTGCCAGCAGTGGCGGACTAGTTGTCAATGAGCAGTTCTTC.

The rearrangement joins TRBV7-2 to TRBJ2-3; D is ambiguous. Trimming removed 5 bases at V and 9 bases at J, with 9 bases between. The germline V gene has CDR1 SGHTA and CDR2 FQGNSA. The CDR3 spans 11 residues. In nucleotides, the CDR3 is TGTGCCAGCAGCCCATTTGGAACGCAGTATTTT. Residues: CASSPFGTQYF.

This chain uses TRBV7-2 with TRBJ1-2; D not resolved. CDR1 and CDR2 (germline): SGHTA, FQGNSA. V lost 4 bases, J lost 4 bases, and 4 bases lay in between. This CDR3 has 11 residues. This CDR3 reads CASSSLYGYTF. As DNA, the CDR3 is TGTGCCAGCAGCTCCCTCTATGGCTACACCTTC.

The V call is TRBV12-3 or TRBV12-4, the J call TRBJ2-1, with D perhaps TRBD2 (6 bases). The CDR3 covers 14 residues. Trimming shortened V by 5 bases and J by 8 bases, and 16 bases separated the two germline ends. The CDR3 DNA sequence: TGTGCCAGCAGTCCATGGAGGGGAGGCGATGAGCAGTTCTTC. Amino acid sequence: CASSPWRGGDEQFF.